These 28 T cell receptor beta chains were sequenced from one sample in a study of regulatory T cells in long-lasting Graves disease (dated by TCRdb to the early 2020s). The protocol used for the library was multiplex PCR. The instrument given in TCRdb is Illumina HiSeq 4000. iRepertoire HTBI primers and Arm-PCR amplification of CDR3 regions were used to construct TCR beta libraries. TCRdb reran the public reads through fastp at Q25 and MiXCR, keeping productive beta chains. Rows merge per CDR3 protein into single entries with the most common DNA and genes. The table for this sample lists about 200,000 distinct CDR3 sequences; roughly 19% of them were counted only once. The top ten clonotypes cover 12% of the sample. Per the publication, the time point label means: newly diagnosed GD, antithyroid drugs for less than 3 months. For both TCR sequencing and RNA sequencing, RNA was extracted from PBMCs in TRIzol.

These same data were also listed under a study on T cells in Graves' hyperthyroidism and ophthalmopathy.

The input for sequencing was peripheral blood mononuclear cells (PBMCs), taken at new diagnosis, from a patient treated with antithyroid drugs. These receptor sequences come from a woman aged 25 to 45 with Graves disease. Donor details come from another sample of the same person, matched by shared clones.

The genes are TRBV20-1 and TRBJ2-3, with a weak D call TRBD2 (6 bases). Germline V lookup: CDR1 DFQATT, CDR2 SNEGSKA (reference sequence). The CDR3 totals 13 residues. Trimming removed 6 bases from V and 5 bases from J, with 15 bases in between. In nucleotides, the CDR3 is TGCAGTGCCGAGCGGCGGGGTAAAGATACGCAGTATTTT. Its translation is CSAERRGKDTQYF.

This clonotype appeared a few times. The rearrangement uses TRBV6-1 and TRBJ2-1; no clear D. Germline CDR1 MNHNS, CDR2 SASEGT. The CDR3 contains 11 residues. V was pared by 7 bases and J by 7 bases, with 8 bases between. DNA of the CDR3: TGTGCCAGCAAGATAAGGAATGAGCAGTTCTTC. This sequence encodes CASKIRNEQFF.

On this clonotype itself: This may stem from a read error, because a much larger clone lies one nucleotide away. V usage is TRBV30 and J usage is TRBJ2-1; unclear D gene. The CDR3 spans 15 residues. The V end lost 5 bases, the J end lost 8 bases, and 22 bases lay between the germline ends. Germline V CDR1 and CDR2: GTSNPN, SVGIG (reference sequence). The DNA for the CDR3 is TGTGCCTGGGCCCCGAGACTTCCTAGGAGCGATGAGCAGTTCTTC. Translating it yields CAWAPRLPRSDEQFF.

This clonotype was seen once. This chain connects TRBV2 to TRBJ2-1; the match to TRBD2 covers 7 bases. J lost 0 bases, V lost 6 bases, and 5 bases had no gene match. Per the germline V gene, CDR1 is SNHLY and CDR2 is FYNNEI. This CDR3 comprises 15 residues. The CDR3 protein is CASRPLAASYNEQFF. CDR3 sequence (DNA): TGTGCCAGCAGGCCCCTAGCGGCCTCCTACAATGAGCAGTTCTTC.

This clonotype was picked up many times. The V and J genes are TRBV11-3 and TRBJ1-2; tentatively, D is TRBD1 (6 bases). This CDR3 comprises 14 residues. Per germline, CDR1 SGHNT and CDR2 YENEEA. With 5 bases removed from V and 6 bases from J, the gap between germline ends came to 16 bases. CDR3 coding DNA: TGTGCCAGCAGCCCGACCACGGACAGTGATGGCTACACCTTC. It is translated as CASSPTTDSDGYTF. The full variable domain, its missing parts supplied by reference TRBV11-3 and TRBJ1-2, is EAGVVQSPRYKIIEKKQPVAFWCNPISGHNTLYWYLQNLGQGPELLIRYENEEAVDDSQLPKDRFSAERLKGVDSTLKIQPAELGDSAVYLCASSPTTDSDGYTFGSGTRLTVV.

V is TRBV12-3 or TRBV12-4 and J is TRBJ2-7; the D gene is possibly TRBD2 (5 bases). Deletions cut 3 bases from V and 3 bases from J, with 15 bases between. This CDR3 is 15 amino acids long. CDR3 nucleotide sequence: TGTGCCAGCAGTTTTTCGAGCACGGGATTCTACGAGCAGTACTTC. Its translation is CASSFSSTGFYEQYF.

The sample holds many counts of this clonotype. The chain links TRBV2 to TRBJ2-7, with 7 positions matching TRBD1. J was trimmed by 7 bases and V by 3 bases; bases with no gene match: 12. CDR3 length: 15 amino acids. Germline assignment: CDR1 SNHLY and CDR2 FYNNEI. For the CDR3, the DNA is TGTGCCAGCAGTGATCCCGGGACAGCTCTGAGGGAGCAGTACTTC. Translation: CASSDPGTALREQYF. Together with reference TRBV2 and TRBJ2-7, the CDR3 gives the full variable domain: EPEVTQTPSHQVTQMGQEVILRCVPISNHLYFYWYRQILGQKVEFLVSFYNNEISEKSEIFDDQFSVERPDGSNFTLKIRSTKLEDSAMYFCASSDPGTALREQYFGPGTRLTVT.

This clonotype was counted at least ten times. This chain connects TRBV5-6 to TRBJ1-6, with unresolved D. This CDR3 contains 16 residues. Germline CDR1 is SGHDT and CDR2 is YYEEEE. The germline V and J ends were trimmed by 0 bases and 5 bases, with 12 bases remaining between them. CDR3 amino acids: CASSLALWQNNSPLHF. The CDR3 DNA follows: TGTGCCAGCAGCTTGGCCCTCTGGCAGAATAATTCACCCCTCCACTTT.

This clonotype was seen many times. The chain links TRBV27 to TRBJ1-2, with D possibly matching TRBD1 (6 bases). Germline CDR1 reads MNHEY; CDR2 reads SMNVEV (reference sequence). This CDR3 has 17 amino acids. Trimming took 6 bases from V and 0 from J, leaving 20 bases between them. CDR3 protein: CASRRTGHRRANYGYTF. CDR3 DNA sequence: TGTGCCAGCAGGCGTACGGGACATCGGAGGGCTAACTATGGCTACACCTTC.

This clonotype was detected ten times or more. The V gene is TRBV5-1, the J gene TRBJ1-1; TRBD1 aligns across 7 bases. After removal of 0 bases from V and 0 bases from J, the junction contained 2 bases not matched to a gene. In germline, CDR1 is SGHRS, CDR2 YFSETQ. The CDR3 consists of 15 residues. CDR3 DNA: TGCGCCAGCAGCTTGGCCACAGGGGTGAACACTGAAGCTTTCTTT. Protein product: CASSLATGVNTEAFF.

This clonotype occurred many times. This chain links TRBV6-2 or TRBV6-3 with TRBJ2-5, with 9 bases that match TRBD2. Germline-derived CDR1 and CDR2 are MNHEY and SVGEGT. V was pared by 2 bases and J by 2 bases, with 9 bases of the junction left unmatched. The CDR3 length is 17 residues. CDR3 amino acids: CASSYNRLAALQETQYF. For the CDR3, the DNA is TGTGCCAGCAGTTACAATAGACTAGCGGCACTTCAAGAGACCCAGTACTTC.

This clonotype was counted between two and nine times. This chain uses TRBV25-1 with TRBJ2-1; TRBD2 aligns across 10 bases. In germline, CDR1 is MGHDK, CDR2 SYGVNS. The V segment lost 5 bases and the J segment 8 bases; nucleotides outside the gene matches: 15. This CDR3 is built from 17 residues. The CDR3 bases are TGTGCCAGCAGTATTATAGGGACTAGCGATAGGGCTTATGAGCAGTTCTTC. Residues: CASSIIGTSDRAYEQFF.

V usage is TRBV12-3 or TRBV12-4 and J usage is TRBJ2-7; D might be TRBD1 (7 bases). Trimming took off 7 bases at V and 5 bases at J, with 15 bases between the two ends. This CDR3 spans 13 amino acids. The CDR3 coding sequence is TGTGCCAGCATGGAGGGGGCGGTCCACGAGCAGTACTTC. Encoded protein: CASMEGAVHEQYF.

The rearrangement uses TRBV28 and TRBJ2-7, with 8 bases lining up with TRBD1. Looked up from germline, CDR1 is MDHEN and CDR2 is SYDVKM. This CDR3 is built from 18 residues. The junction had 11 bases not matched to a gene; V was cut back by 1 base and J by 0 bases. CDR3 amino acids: CASSLFRLDRDPSYEQYF. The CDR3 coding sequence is TGTGCCAGCAGTTTATTCCGCTTGGACAGGGATCCCTCCTACGAGCAGTACTTC.

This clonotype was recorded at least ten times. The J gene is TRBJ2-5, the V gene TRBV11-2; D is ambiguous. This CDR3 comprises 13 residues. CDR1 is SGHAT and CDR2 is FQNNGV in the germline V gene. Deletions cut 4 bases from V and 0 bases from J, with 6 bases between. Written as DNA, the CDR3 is TGTGCCAGCAGCTATTATAACCAAGAGACCCAGTACTTC. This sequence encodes CASSYYNQETQYF.

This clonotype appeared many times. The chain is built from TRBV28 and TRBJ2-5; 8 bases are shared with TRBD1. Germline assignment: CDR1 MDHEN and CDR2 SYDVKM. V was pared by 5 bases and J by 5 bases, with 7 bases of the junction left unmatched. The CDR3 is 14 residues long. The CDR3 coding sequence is TGTGCCAGCAGTACCTGGACAGGGCTGGAGACCCAGTACTTC. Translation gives CASSTWTGLETQYF.

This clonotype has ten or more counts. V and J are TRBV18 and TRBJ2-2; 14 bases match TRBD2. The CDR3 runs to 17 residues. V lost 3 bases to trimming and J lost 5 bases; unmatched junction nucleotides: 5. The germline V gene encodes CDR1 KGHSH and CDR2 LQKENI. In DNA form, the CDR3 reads TGTGCCAGCTCACCGACTAGCGGGAGGGCCTTGACCGGGGAGCTGTTTTTT. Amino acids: CASSPTSGRALTGELFF.

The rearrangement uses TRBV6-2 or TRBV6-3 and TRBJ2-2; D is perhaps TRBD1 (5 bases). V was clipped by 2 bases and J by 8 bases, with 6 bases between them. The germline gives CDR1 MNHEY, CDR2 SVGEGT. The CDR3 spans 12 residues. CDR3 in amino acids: CASSYRTGELFF. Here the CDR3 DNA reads TGTGCCAGCAGTTACCGGACAGGGGAGCTGTTTTTT.

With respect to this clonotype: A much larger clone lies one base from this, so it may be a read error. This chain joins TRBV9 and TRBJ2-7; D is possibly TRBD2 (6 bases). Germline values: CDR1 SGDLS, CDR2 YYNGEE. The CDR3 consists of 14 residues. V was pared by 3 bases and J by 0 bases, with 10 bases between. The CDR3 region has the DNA TGTGCCAGCAGCGCGGGGGACCGCTCCTACGAGCAGTACTTC. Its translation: CASSAGDRSYEQYF. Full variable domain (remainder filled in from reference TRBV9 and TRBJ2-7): DSGVTQTPKHLITATGQRVTLRCSPRSGDLSVYWYQQSLDQGLQFLIQYYNGEERAKGNILERFSAQQFPDLHSELNLSSLELGDSALYFCASSAGDRSYEQYFGPGTRLTVT.

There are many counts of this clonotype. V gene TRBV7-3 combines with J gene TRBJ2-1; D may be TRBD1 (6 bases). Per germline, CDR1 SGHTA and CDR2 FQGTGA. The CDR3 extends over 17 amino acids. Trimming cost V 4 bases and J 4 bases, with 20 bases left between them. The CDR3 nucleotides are TGTGCCAGCAGCTCCACCCAACAGGGTGGGGTTTACAATGAGCAGTTCTTC. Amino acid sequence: CASSSTQQGGVYNEQFF.

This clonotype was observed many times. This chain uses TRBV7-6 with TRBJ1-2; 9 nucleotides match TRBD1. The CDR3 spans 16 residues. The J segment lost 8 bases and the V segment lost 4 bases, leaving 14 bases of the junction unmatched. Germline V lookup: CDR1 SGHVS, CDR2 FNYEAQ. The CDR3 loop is CASSSTPRGQGEGYTF. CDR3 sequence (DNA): TGTGCCAGCAGCTCGACACCCAGGGGACAGGGCGAAGGCTACACCTTC.

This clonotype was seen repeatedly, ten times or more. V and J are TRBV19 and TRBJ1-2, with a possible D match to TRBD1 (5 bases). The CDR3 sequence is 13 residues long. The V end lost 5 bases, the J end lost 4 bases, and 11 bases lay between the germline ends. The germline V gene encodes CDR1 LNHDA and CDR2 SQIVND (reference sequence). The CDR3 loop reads CASSRGQFYGYTF. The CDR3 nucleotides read TGTGCCAGTAGTCGCGGACAATTCTATGGCTACACCTTC.

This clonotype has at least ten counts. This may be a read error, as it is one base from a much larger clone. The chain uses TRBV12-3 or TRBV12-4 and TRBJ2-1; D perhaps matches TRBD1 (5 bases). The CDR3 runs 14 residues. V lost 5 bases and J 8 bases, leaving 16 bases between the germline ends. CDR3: CASSPLREGDEQFF. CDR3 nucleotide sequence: TGTGCCAGCAGTCCCCTCAGGGAAGGGGATGAGCAGTTCTTC.

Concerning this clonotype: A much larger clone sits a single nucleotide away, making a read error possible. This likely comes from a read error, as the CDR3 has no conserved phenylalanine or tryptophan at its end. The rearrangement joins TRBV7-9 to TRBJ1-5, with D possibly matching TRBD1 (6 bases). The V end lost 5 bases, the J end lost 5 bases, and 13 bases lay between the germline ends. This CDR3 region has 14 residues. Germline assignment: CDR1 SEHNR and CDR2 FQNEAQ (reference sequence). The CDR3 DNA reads TGTGCCAGCAGCGAAGGGGGGGGGTATCAGCCCCAGCATTGT. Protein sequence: CASSEGGGYQPQHC.

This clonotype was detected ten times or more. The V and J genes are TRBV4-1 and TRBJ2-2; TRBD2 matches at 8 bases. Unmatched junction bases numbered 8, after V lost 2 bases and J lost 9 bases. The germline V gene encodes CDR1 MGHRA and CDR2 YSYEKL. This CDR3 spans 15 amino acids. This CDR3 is CASSQPQRGQRELFF. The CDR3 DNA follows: TGCGCCAGCAGCCAACCCCAGCGGGGGCAGCGGGAGCTGTTTTTT.

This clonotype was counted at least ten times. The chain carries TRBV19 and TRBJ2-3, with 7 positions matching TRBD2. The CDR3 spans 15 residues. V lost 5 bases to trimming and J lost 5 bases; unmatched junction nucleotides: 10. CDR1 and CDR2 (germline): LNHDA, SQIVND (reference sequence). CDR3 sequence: CASSPAGGSRDTQYF. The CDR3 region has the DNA TGTGCCAGTAGTCCCGCCGGGGGGTCGCGAGATACGCAGTATTTT.

The CDR3 protein is CASRRTGNSPLHF. The CDR3 DNA is TGTGCCAGCCGACGGACAGGGAATTCACCCCTCCACTTT. V usage is TRBV28 and J usage is TRBJ1-6, with 8 bases fitting TRBD1. The length of the CDR3 is 13 residues. V lost 8 bases, J lost 7 bases, and 4 bases stayed unmatched. Germline V gives CDR1 MDHEN, CDR2 SYDVKM.

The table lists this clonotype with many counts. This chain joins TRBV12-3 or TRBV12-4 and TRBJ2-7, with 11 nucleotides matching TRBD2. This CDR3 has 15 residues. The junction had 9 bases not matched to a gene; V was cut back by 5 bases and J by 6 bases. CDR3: CASSPNSGGASEQYF. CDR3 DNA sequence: TGTGCCAGCAGTCCCAATAGCGGGGGGGCCTCCGAGCAGTACTTC.